This entry lists 25 T cell receptor beta chains sequenced from one sample in a study of Ad26.COV2.S vaccination and SARS-CoV-2 variants (TCRdb year 2021). The library was produced with the immunoSEQ multiplex PCR assay. TCRdb holds this immuneACCESS table with in-frame rearrangements only. Some clones are missing; in checked studies, unresolved V genes explain under half, and the rest has no known cause. The sample table holds under 150,000 clones, of which around 86% were seen once. Together, the top ten hold 4.5% to 6% of the sample. According to the study, the label for this sample's time point signals: individuals recovered from natural SARS-CoV-2 infection. The sequencing used peripheral blood, collected after recovery from COVID-19. The receptor source for this set is a human donor who had recovered from COVID-19.

The V gene is TRBV4-3, the J gene TRBJ1-1; D is unresolved. From germline, CDR1 is LGHNA and CDR2 YSLEER. This CDR3 has 15 amino acids. The germline V and J ends were trimmed by 2 bases and 0 bases, with 10 bases remaining between them. This CDR3 reads CASSQTQSLNTEAFF. The CDR3 DNA sequence: TGCGCCAGCAGCCAAACACAGAGCTTGAACACTGAAGCTTTCTTT.

This clone appeared a single time. V and J are TRBV27 and TRBJ2-1, with D possibly being TRBD2 (5 bases). V was trimmed by 4 bases and J by 7 bases, leaving 20 bases between them. Looked up from germline, CDR1 is MNHEY and CDR2 is SMNVEV (reference sequence). The CDR3 is 16 amino acids. CDR3 DNA: TGTGCCAGCAGTTCCCCCCGGGAAAAATGGCGGAATGAGCAGTTCTTC. Protein: CASSSPREKWRNEQFF.

This sequence joins TRBV24-1 and TRBJ2-5; perhaps TRBD1 as D (6 bases). Germline CDR1 and CDR2: KGHDR and SFDVKD. The CDR3 extends over 14 amino acids. V lost 4 bases and J 4 bases, leaving 12 bases between the germline ends. CDR3 residues: CATSELGTPETQYF. The CDR3 DNA sequence: TGTGCCACCAGTGAACTCGGGACACCAGAGACCCAGTACTTC.

The count of this clone is one. The gene calls are TRBV11-2 and TRBJ2-2; D assignment may be TRBD1 or TRBD2 (5 bases each). The length of the CDR3 is 16 residues. V was shortened by 4 bases and J by 0 bases, with 12 bases between the two germline ends. Per germline, CDR1 SGHAT and CDR2 FQNNGV. The CDR3 nucleotides are TGTGCCAGCAGCTACCTCGGGGCCACGAACACCGGGGAGCTGTTTTTT. This sequence encodes CASSYLGATNTGELFF.

This chain uses TRBV10-2 with TRBJ2-7, with D perhaps matching TRBD2 (5 bases). V lost 3 bases, J lost 0 bases, and 9 bases lay in between. This CDR3 has 14 residues. Germline V gene data show CDR1 as WSHSY and CDR2 as SAAADI. CDR3 sequence (DNA): TGCGCCAGCAGTGATTGGGAGAGCTCCTACGAGCAGTACTTC. Its translation: CASSDWESSYEQYF.

The chain joins TRBV24-1 to TRBJ1-1, with D possibly matching TRBD1 (5 bases). The CDR3 is 13 amino acids. Germline-derived CDR1 and CDR2 are KGHDR and SFDVKD. V lost 5 bases to trimming and J lost 4 bases, with 10 bases between them. This CDR3 reads CATSGGAATEAFF. The DNA of the CDR3 is TGTGCCACCAGTGGGGGCGCCGCCACTGAAGCTTTCTTT.

The rearrangement joins TRBV6-4 to TRBJ2-7, with D hard to call. Trimming stripped 11 bases from V and 2 bases from J, with 16 bases between. The CDR3 runs to 13 residues. Per the germline V gene, CDR1 is MRHNA and CDR2 is SNTAGT. The CDR3: CAYHSDGTYEQYF. CDR3 in DNA: TGTGCCTACCACTCGGACGGAACCTACGAGCAGTACTTC.

V usage is TRBV29-1 and J usage is TRBJ2-7, with D tentatively TRBD2 (5 bases). The V and J ends lost 0 bases and 5 bases respectively, with 8 bases between them. Germline V gene data show CDR1 as SQVTM and CDR2 as ANQGSEA. This CDR3 contains 12 residues. The CDR3 sequence is CSVEDSGNEQYF. The CDR3 nucleotides read TGCAGCGTTGAAGATTCCGGGAACGAGCAGTACTTC.

The table lists this clone with a count of one. This chain connects TRBV19 to TRBJ1-6; D is unclear. The germline V gene encodes CDR1 LNHDA and CDR2 SQIVND (reference sequence). V lost 3 bases, J lost 6 bases, and 9 bases lay in between. CDR3 length equals 14 residues. CDR3 protein: CASSIGRTNSPLHF. The CDR3 DNA reads as TGTGCCAGTAGTATCGGACGGACTAATTCACCCCTCCACTTT.

A single count supports this clone. This chain links TRBV7-2 with TRBJ2-5; TRBD2 agrees at 9 bases. Germline V gene data show CDR1 as SGHTA and CDR2 as FQGNSA. With V trimmed by 1 base and J by 5 bases, 11 bases remained unmatched. The CDR3 spans 17 residues. This chain's CDR3 is CASSLGLAGGPGETQYF. CDR3 nucleotides: TGTGCCAGCAGCTTAGGACTTGCGGGGGGGCCGGGGGAGACCCAGTACTTC.

V gene TRBV4-1 combines with J gene TRBJ1-1; 7 nucleotides agree with TRBD1. CDR3 length: 14 amino acids. The J segment lost 1 base and the V segment lost 4 bases, leaving 3 bases of the junction unmatched. Germline CDR1 MGHRA, CDR2 YSYEKL. This CDR3 is CASSPQGSNTEAFF. CDR3 nucleotide sequence: TGCGCCAGCAGCCCACAGGGGTCGAACACTGAAGCTTTCTTT.

J is TRBJ1-1 and V is TRBV7-6; a weak D match, TRBD1 (5 bases). This CDR3 has 15 residues. With 1 base removed from V and 1 base from J, the gap between germline ends came to 10 bases. Germline V gene sequence: CDR1 SGHVS, CDR2 FNYEAQ. DNA for the CDR3: TGTGCCAGCAGCTTAGGGAGGGGTTGGAACACTGAAGCTTTCTTT. Translating it yields CASSLGRGWNTEAFF.

The chain recombines TRBV28 with TRBJ2-7; 9 nucleotides agree with TRBD2. After removal of 5 bases from V and 2 bases from J, the junction contained 4 bases not matched to a gene. The CDR3 extends over 14 amino acids. Germline loops: CDR1 MDHEN, CDR2 SYDVKM. CDR3 region: CASSTTSGAYEQYF. DNA of the CDR3: TGTGCCAGCAGTACGACTAGCGGAGCCTACGAGCAGTACTTC.

J is TRBJ2-3 and V is TRBV2; TRBD1 is a possible D gene (6 bases). Germline V lookup: CDR1 SNHLY, CDR2 FYNNEI. The CDR3 has 13 amino acids. V was pared by 4 bases and J by 6 bases, with 11 bases between. The CDR3 nucleotides are TGTGCCAGCAGTGGCGGACAGACTGATACGCAGTATTTT. Protein product: CASSGGQTDTQYF.

The chain recombines TRBV10-3 with TRBJ2-2; D is unclear. CDR3 length: 13 residues. In germline, CDR1 is ENHRY, CDR2 SYGVKD. V was pared by 4 bases and J by 6 bases, with 9 bases between. The CDR3 DNA follows: TGTGCCATCAGTGGGCGAGCGCCCGGGGAGCTGTTTTTT. Its protein product is CAISGRAPGELFF.

J is TRBJ2-1 and V is TRBV4-3; a weak D match, TRBD1 (7 bases). Trimming left V 0 bases short and J 2 bases short, with 17 bases between. The CDR3 contains 18 residues. The germline CDR1 and CDR2 sequences are LGHNA and YSLEER. The CDR3 nucleotides read TGCGCCAGCAGCCAAGAATTGGTTGCGGGGACAGCCTACAATGAGCAGTTCTTC. Translation gives CASSQELVAGTAYNEQFF.

The rearrangement uses TRBV6-6 and TRBJ2-7; D possibly uses TRBD1 or TRBD2 (5 bases each). The V gene's germline CDR1 is MNHNY and CDR2 SVGAGI (reference sequence). The CDR3 has 14 residues. The V and J ends lost 5 bases and 3 bases respectively, with 14 bases between them. In DNA form, the CDR3 reads TGTGCCAGCAGTACGAAAGGGGACGGCTACGAGCAGTACTTC. It yields the protein CASSTKGDGYEQYF.

The genes are TRBV5-6 and TRBJ1-2; 9 bases line up with TRBD1. Trimming removed 4 bases from V and 8 bases from J; junction bases left unmatched: 9. Germline CDR1 is SGHDT and CDR2 is YYEEEE. This CDR3 contains 14 residues. In nucleotides, the CDR3 is TGTGCCAGCAGCCTGAACAGGGGGCTAGGAGGCTACACCTTC. Protein sequence: CASSLNRGLGGYTF.

This rearrangement joins TRBV7-2 to TRBJ2-3, with a weak D call TRBD2 (7 bases). CDR3 length: 15 amino acids. Germline lookup yields CDR1 SGHTA and CDR2 FQGNSA. V was cut by 3 bases and J by 4 bases, with 14 bases left in between. The CDR3 DNA reads as TGTGCCAGCAGCTTGGATGGGGGGGCAGCAGATACGCAGTATTTT. This gives the protein CASSLDGGAADTQYF. The whole variable domain, filled in from reference TRBV7-2 and TRBJ2-3, reads GAGVSQSPSNKVTEKGKDVELRCDPISGHTALYWYRQSLGQGLEFLIYFQGNSAPDKSGLPSDRFSAERTGGSVSTLTIQRTQQEDSAVYLCASSLDGGAADTQYFGPGTRLTVL.

J is TRBJ1-5 and V is TRBV6-2 or TRBV6-3; D is possibly TRBD1 (5 bases). The CDR3 is 16 residues long. V was trimmed by 0 bases and J by 7 bases, leaving 16 bases between them. CDR1 and CDR2 from the germline V gene are MNHEY and SVGEGT. The CDR3, as DNA: TGTGCCAGCAGTTACTCCGGCCAGGGTGAAGGACAGCCCCAGCATTTT. Protein: CASSYSGQGEGQPQHF.

This clone was counted between two and nine times. The chain employs TRBV28 and TRBJ2-7, with D tentatively TRBD1 (5 bases). CDR1 and CDR2 (germline): MDHEN, SYDVKM. CDR3 length: 15 residues. Trimming pared 1 base from V and 1 base from J, leaving 11 bases between. The CDR3 sequence: CASSLSSTVSYEQYF. CDR3 DNA: TGTGCCAGCAGTTTATCTTCGACAGTGTCCTACGAGCAGTACTTC. The variable domain in full, completed from reference TRBV28 and TRBJ2-7, reads DVKVTQSSRYLVKRTGEKVFLECVQDMDHENMFWYRQDPGLGLRLIYFSYDVKMKEKGDIPEGYSVSREKKERFSLILESASTNQTSMYLCASSLSSTVSYEQYFGPGTRLTVT.

The chain carries TRBV6-6 and TRBJ2-1; 8 bases line up with TRBD1. Germline assignment: CDR1 MNHNY and CDR2 SVGAGI (reference sequence). V lost 7 bases to trimming and J lost 8 bases; unmatched junction nucleotides: 10. The CDR3 extends over 14 amino acids. Written as DNA, the CDR3 is TGTGCCAGCACAGAACAGGGGGTCAGGGATGAGCAGTTCTTC. Translated: CASTEQGVRDEQFF.

The chain employs TRBV18 and TRBJ2-2, with D perhaps matching TRBD1 or TRBD2 (5 bases each). The CDR3 runs to 16 residues. V was shortened by 4 bases and J by 0 bases, with 12 bases between the two germline ends. Germline values: CDR1 KGHSH, CDR2 LQKENI. Here the CDR3 DNA reads TGTGCCAGCTCACTGGGACCAATAACGAACACCGGGGAGCTGTTTTTT. It codes for CASSLGPITNTGELFF. The variable domain in full, completed from reference TRBV18 and TRBJ2-2, reads NAGVMQNPRHLVRRRGQEARLRCSPMKGHSHVYWYRQLPEEGLKFMVYLQKENIIDESGMPKERFSAEFPKEGPSILRIQQVVRGDSAAYFCASSLGPITNTGELFFGEGSRLTVL.

The V call is TRBV12-3 or TRBV12-4, the J call TRBJ2-7; D is undetermined. The CDR3 is 11 residues long. Trimming shortened V by 5 bases and J by 6 bases, and 8 bases separated the two germline ends. CDR3 residues: CASSISGEQYF. CDR3 DNA: TGTGCCAGCAGTATATCCGGCGAGCAGTACTTC.

V usage is TRBV6-5 and J usage is TRBJ2-5; D remains unclear. The V gene lost 7 bases and the J gene lost 3 bases, with 6 bases spanning the gap. The germline V gene has CDR1 MNHEY and CDR2 SVGAGI. The CDR3 is made up of 11 amino acids. CDR3 bases: TGTGCCAGCACCTTCGAAGAGACCCAGTACTTC. It specifies CASTFEETQYF.